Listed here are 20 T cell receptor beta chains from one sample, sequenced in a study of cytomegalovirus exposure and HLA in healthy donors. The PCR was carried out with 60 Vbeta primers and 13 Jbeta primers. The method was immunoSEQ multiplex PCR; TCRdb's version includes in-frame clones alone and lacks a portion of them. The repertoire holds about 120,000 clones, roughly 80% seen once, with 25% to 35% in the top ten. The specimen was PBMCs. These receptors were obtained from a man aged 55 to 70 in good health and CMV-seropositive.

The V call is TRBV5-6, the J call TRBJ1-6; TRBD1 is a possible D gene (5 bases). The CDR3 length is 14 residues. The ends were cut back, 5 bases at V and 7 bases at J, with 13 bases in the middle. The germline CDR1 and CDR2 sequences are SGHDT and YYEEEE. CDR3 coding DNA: TGTGCCAGCAGTTCTAGGGGAAAGAATTCACCCCTCCACTTT. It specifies CASSSRGKNSPLHF.

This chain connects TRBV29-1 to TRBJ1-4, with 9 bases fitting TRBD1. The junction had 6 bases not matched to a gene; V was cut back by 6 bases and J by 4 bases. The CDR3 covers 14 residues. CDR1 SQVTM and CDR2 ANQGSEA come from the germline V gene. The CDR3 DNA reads TGCAGCGTAGCCCGGGACAGGGATAATGAAAAACTGTTTTTT. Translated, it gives CSVARDRDNEKLFF.

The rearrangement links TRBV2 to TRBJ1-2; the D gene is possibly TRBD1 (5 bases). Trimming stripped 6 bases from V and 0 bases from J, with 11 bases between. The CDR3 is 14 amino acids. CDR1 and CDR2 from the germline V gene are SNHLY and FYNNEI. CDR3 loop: CASRQGVANYGYTF. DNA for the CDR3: TGTGCCAGCAGGCAGGGCGTAGCTAACTATGGCTACACCTTC.

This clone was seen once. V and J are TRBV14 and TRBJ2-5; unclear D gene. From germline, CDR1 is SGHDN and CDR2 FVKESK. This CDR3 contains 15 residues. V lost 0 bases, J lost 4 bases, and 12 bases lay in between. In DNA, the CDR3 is TGTGCCAGCAGCCAAGATCGAGCCGTCCGAGAGACCCAGTACTTC. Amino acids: CASSQDRAVRETQYF.

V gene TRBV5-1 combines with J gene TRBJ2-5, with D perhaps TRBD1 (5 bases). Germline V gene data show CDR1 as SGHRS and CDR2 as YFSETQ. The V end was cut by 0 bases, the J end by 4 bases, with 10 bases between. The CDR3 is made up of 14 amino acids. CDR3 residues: CASSLGWQGETQYF. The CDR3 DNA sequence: TGCGCCAGCAGCTTGGGATGGCAGGGAGAGACCCAGTACTTC.

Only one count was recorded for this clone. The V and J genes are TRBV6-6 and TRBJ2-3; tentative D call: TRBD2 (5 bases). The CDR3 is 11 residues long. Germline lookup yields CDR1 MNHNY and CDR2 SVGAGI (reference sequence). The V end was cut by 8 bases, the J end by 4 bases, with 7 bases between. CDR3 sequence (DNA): TGTGCCAGCCTCGGGGCAGATACGCAGTATTTT. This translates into CASLGADTQYF.

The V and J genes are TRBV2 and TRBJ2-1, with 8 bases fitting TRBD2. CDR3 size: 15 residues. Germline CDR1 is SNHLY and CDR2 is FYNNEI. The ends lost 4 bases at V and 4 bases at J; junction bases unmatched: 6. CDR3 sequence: CASSALLAVYNEQFF. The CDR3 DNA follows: TGTGCCAGCAGTGCCCTACTAGCGGTATACAATGAGCAGTTCTTC.

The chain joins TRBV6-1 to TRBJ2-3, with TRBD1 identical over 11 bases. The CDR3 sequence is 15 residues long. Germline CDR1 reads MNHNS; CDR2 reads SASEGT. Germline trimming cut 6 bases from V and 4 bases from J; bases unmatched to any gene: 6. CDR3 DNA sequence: TGTGCCAGCAGCCGGGACAGGGGGATGGCAGATACGCAGTATTTT. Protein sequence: CASSRDRGMADTQYF.

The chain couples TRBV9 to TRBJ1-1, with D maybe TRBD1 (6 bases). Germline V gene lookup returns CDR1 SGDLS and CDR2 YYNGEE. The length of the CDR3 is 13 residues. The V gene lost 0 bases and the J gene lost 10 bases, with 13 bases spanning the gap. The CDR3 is CASSVGLQGTAFF. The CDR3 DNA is TGTGCCAGCAGCGTAGGGTTACAGGGTACAGCTTTCTTT. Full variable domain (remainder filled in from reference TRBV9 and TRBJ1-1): DSGVTQTPKHLITATGQRVTLRCSPRSGDLSVYWYQQSLDQGLQFLIQYYNGEERAKGNILERFSAQQFPDLHSELNLSSLELGDSALYFCASSVGLQGTAFFGQGTRLTVV.

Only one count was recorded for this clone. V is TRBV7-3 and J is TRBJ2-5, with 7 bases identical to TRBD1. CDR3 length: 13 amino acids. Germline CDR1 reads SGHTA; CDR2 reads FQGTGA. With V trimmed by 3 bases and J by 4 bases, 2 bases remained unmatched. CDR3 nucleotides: TGTGCCAGCAGCTTCTCAGGGGGAGAGACCCAGTACTTC. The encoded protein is CASSFSGGETQYF.

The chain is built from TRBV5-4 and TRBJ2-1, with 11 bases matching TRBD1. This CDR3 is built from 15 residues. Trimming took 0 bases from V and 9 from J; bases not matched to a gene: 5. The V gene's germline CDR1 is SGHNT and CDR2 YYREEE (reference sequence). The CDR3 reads CASSLARTGGFEQFF. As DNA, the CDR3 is TGTGCCAGCAGCTTGGCCCGGACAGGGGGCTTTGAGCAGTTCTTC.

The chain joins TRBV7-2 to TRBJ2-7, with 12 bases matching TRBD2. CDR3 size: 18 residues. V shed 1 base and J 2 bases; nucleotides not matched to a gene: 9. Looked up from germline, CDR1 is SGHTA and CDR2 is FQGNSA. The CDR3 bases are TGTGCCAGCAGCTTAGGGGGGGGACTAGCGGGCGAGGCCTACGAGCAGTACTTC. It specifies CASSLGGGLAGEAYEQYF.

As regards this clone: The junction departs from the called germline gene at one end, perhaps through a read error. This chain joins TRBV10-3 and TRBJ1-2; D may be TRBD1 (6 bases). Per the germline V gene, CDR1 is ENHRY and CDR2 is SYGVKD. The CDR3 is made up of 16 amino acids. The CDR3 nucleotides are TGTGCCAGCAGTTACTCGACGGGGGGCCGTAGCTATGGCTACACCTTC. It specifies CASSYSTGGRSYGYTF.

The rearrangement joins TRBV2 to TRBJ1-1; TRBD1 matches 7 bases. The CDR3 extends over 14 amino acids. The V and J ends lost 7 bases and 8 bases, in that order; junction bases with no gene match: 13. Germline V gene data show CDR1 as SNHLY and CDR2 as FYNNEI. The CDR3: CASTRAQGSVEAFF. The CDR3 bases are TGTGCCAGCACCAGAGCACAGGGGTCTGTCGAAGCTTTCTTT.

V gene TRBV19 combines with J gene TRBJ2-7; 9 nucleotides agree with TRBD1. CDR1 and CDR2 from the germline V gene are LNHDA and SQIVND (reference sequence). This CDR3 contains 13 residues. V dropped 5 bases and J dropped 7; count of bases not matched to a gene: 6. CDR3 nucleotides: TGTGCCAGTAGTTGGACAGGGGCCTTGGAGCAGTACTTC. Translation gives CASSWTGALEQYF.

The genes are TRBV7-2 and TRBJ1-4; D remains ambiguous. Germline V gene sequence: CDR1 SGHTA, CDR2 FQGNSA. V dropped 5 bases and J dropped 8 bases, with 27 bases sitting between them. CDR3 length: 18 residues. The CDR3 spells CASSRRTFRSREDEKLFF. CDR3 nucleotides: TGTGCCAGCAGCCGCCGAACCTTTCGCTCGAGGGAAGACGAAAAACTGTTTTTT.

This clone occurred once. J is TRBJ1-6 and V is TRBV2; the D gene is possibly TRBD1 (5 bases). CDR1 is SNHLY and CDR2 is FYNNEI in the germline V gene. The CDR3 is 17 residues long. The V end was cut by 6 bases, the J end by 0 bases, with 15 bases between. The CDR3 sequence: CASSVGHISSYNSPLHF. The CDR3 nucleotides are TGTGCCAGCAGCGTTGGACACATTAGCTCCTATAATTCACCCCTCCACTTT.

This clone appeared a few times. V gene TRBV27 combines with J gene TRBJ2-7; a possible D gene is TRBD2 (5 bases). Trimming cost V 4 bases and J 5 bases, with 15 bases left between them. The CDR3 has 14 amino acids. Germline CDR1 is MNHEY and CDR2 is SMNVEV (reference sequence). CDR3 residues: CASSYSGSPHEQYF. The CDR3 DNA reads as TGTGCCAGCAGTTATTCGGGGTCCCCTCACGAGCAGTACTTC.

CDR3 sequence reads: CASSPLTSGRSEQYF. CDR3 nucleotides: TGTGCCAGCAGCCCCCTAACTAGCGGGAGAAGTGAGCAGTACTTC. The V gene is TRBV6-6, the J gene TRBJ2-7, with 11 bases that match TRBD2. The CDR3 consists of 15 residues. The V gene's germline CDR1 is MNHNY and CDR2 SVGAGI (reference sequence). V shed 6 bases and J 7 bases; nucleotides not matched to a gene: 11.

The CDR3 DNA reads TGCGCCAGCAGAGGGACAGGGGGCGGCTACGAGCAGTACTTC. This translates into CASRGTGGGYEQYF. The chain couples TRBV5-1 to TRBJ2-7; 12 bases align to TRBD1. Trimming removed 5 bases from V and 3 bases from J; junction bases left unmatched: 3. This CDR3 has 14 residues. The V gene's germline CDR1 is SGHRS and CDR2 YFSETQ. The variable domain in full, completed from reference TRBV5-1 and TRBJ2-7, reads KAGVTQTPRYLIKTRGQQVTLSCSPISGHRSVSWYQQTPGQGLQFLFEYFSETQRNKGNFPGRFSGRQFSNSRSEMNVSTLELGDSALYLCASRGTGGGYEQYFGPGTRLTVT.